The 11 T cell receptor beta chains reported below all come from one sample, sequenced in a study of Ad26.COV2.S vaccination and SARS-CoV-2 variants. As for treatment: over 15 received Ad26.COV2.S at low or high dose, single or two shots; five or six received placebo; per-sample allocation not given. At day 63 after the first vaccine or placebo injection, samples were drawn. Produced via immunoSEQ multiplex PCR; TCRdb's table is partial and in-frame only. Among some 340,000 clones listed, around four fifths were seen once. The input for sequencing was peripheral blood, taken in a trial of Ad26.COV2.S vaccine versus placebo. These receptors were taken from a person between 18 and 59 years old who received the Ad26.COV2.S COVID-19 vaccine or a placebo.

In its sample, this clone was seen once. The chain joins TRBV28 to TRBJ1-2, with 12 nucleotides matching TRBD1. This CDR3 has 13 amino acids. Germline lookup yields CDR1 MDHEN and CDR2 SYDVKM. The V gene end was trimmed by 8 bases and the J gene end by 12 bases; junction bases not matched to a gene: 10. CDR3 sequence reads: CASGYLGTGGNTF. CDR3 coding DNA: TGTGCCAGCGGTTATCTTGGGACAGGGGGCAACACCTTC.

This sequence joins TRBV6-2 or TRBV6-3 and TRBJ2-1; D perhaps matches TRBD2 (6 bases). V dropped 0 bases and J dropped 0 bases, with 15 bases sitting between them. This CDR3 comprises 18 residues. CDR1 is MNHEY, CDR2 SVGEGT, per germline. CDR3 amino acids: CASSYSYLRGSSYNEQFF. CDR3 bases: TGTGCCAGCAGTTACTCCTACTTACGGGGGAGCTCCTACAATGAGCAGTTCTTC.

The chain has TRBV2 and TRBJ1-3; D is unresolved. V was trimmed by 4 bases and J by 0 bases, leaving 10 bases between them. The length of the CDR3 is 15 residues. Germline loops: CDR1 SNHLY, CDR2 FYNNEI. CDR3 region: CASSVGGDSGNTIYF. The CDR3 DNA reads TGTGCCAGCAGTGTCGGCGGCGACTCTGGAAACACCATATATTTT. The full variable domain, in which reference TRBV2 and TRBJ1-3 provide the parts outside the CDR3, is EPEVTQTPSHQVTQMGQEVILRCVPISNHLYFYWYRQILGQKVEFLVSFYNNEISEKSEIFDDQFSVERPDGSNFTLKIRSTKLEDSAMYFCASSVGGDSGNTIYFGEGSWLTVV.

V usage is TRBV9 and J usage is TRBJ1-2; no clear D. V was pared by 5 bases and J by 0 bases, with 17 bases between. This CDR3 is 16 amino acids long. Germline V CDR1 and CDR2: SGDLS, YYNGEE. CDR3 in DNA: TGTGCCAGCAGGCGATCCCCGGGCCCCGCTAACTATGGCTACACCTTC. Protein: CASRRSPGPANYGYTF.

A single count supports this clone. The rearrangement joins TRBV3-1 (or the pseudogene TRBV3-2) to TRBJ2-5; the D gene is possibly TRBD1 (6 bases). The CDR3 is 16 residues long. V lost 1 base, J lost 2 bases, and 14 bases lay in between. Germline values: CDR1 LGHDT, CDR2 YNNKEL (reference sequence). CDR3 residues: CASSQVVGTPQETQYF. In DNA, the CDR3 is TGTGCCAGCAGCCAAGTCGTCGGGACACCTCAAGAGACCCAGTACTTC.

CDR3 sequence: CASSHWVDGADTQYF. CDR3 DNA: TGTGCCAGCAGCCACTGGGTAGACGGGGCAGATACGCAGTATTTT. The J gene is TRBJ2-3, the V gene TRBV3-1 (or the pseudogene TRBV3-2); D is perhaps TRBD2 (5 bases). Germline V lookup: CDR1 LGHDT, CDR2 YNNKEL (reference sequence). There are 15 residues in the CDR3. Trimming took off 3 bases at V and 4 bases at J, with 14 bases between the two ends.

V is TRBV7-9 and J is TRBJ2-7; no reliable D call. V dropped 2 bases and J dropped 3 bases, with 5 bases sitting between them. CDR1 SEHNR and CDR2 FQNEAQ come from the germline V gene (reference sequence). CDR3 length equals 12 residues. In DNA form, the CDR3 reads TGTGCCAGCAGCTTAAACGGCTACGAGCAGTACTTC. Translating it yields CASSLNGYEQYF. Using reference TRBV7-9 and TRBJ2-7 for the parts outside the CDR3, the full variable domain is DTGVSQNPRHKITKRGQNVTFRCDPISEHNRLYWYRQTLGQGPEFLTYFQNEAQLEKSRLLSDRFSAERPKGSFSTLEIQRTEQGDSAMYLCASSLNGYEQYFGPGTRLTVT.

The table lists this clone with a few counts. Other DNA sequences within the sample encode an identical CDR3. V is TRBV5-1 and J is TRBJ2-1; D gene unclear. The CDR3 has 11 residues. V lost 0 bases and J lost 6, with 1 base in between. CDR1 SGHRS and CDR2 YFSETQ come from the germline V gene. The CDR3 bases are TGCGCCAGCAGCTTGGGCAATGAGCAGTTCTTC. This codes for CASSLGNEQFF.

This clone was observed at least ten times. The J gene is TRBJ2-7, the V gene TRBV10-1, with 7 bases identical to TRBD1. V dropped 6 bases and J dropped 0; count of bases not matched to a gene: 5. Germline V gene lookup returns CDR1 WNHNN and CDR2 SYGVQD (reference sequence). The CDR3 spans 14 residues. The CDR3 DNA reads as TGCGCCAGCAGACACCGGGACAGCTCCTACGAGCAGTACTTC. Protein: CASRHRDSSYEQYF.

The chain recombines TRBV18 with TRBJ1-1, with D possibly matching TRBD1 (6 bases). Per the germline V gene, CDR1 is KGHSH and CDR2 is LQKENI. V dropped 5 bases and J dropped 3 bases, with 10 bases sitting between them. The CDR3 runs to 13 residues. The CDR3 loop is CASSKQGDTEAFF. The CDR3 DNA is TGTGCCAGCTCAAAACAGGGCGACACTGAAGCTTTCTTT. Using reference TRBV18 and TRBJ1-1 for the parts outside the CDR3, the full variable domain is NAGVMQNPRHLVRRRGQEARLRCSPMKGHSHVYWYRQLPEEGLKFMVYLQKENIIDESGMPKERFSAEFPKEGPSILRIQQVVRGDSAAYFCASSKQGDTEAFFGQGTRLTVV.

This sequence joins TRBV7-9 and TRBJ1-5; D unresolved. V was shortened by 8 bases and J by 3 bases, with 8 bases between the two germline ends. The CDR3 runs to 12 residues. CDR1 is SEHNR, CDR2 FQNEAQ, per germline (reference sequence). The CDR3 loop reads CASSTHNQPQHF. The CDR3 nucleotides are TGTGCCAGCTCTACGCACAATCAGCCCCAGCATTTT. The entire variable domain, with the rest obtained from reference TRBV7-9 and TRBJ1-5, is as follows: DTGVSQNPRHKITKRGQNVTFRCDPISEHNRLYWYRQTLGQGPEFLTYFQNEAQLEKSRLLSDRFSAERPKGSFSTLEIQRTEQGDSAMYLCASSTHNQPQHFGDGTRLSIL.